This is a list of T cell receptor beta chains from one sample in a study of shared clonotypes between healthy human individuals. Sequencing used immunoSEQ multiplex PCR; TCRdb keeps in-frame clones, though not all of them. This sample has roughly 500,000 clones, with about 72% found just once. The sequenced sample consisted of PBMCs. The source of these receptors is a woman aged 40 to 55 in good health. Some clones in this sample may be carry-over from other donors' samples. The conserved cysteine and the conserved F or W are not part of the CDR3 here. A D gene is named only where the DNA matches it firmly.

TRBV18	.	TRBJ2-3	ASSPSLGTREDTQY
TRBV28	TRBD1	TRBJ2-7	ASSFSRQGEQY
TRBV6-4	TRBD2	TRBJ2-2	ASSETSGNTGELF
TRBV5-1	.	TRBJ2-1	ASSLGLGTGEF
TRBV27	TRBD1	TRBJ1-6	ASTLSGTGNSPLH
TRBV7-2	.	TRBJ1-1	ASSLVPITEAF
TRBV28	TRBD1	TRBJ1-5	ASSHPTGGNQPQH
TRBV7-9	TRBD2	TRBJ2-2	ASGSLGGLAAGELF
TRBV10-3	TRBD2	TRBJ2-3	AISEGGLAGVGTQY
TRBV7-2	.	TRBJ2-7	ASGDYNYEQY
TRBV13	TRBD2	TRBJ2-1	ASSTTLAGDGNEQF
TRBV27	TRBD1	TRBJ1-5	ASSLLGQRNQPQH
TRBV5-1	TRBD2	TRBJ2-5	ASSLQGTSGTETQY
TRBV10-3	.	TRBJ1-1	AISTGIASEAF
TRBV11-3	.	TRBJ2-5	ASSLISQETQY
TRBV7-8	TRBD1	TRBJ1-1	ASSSNRGRAEAF
TRBV7-8	.	TRBJ2-7	ASSLDLSYEQY
TRBV28	.	TRBJ1-2	ASSLSSSYQYRGYT
TRBV19	.	TRBJ2-1	ASKTASGYNEQF
TRBV15	.	TRBJ2-3	ATSTRIDTQY
TRBV10-3	TRBD2	TRBJ2-2	ASSGVAGNPHTGELF
TRBV27	TRBD1	TRBJ2-7	ASSEGAGGSYEQY
TRBV5-1	.	TRBJ2-2	ASSPLGPGELF
TRBV19	TRBD1	TRBJ2-4	ASSIDPWDRANIQY
TRBV28	TRBD2	TRBJ2-3	ASSFLRLAVGTDTQY
TRBV6-1	TRBD1	TRBJ2-7	ASSEAGDRAEQY